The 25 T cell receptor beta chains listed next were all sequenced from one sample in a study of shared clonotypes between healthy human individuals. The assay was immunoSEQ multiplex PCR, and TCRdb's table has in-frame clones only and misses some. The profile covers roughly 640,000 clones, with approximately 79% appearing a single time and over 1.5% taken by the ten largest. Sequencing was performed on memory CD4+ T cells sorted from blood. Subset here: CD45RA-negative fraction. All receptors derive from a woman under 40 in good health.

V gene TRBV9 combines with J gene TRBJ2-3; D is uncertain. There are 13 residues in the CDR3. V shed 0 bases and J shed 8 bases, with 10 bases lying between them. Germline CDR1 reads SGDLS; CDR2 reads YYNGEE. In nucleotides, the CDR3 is TGTGCCAGCAGCGTAGGGGTACCTTCTACGCAGTATTTT. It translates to CASSVGVPSTQYF.

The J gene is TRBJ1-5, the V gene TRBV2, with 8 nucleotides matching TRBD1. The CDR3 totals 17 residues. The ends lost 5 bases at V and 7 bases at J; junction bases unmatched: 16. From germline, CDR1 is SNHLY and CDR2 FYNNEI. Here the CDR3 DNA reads TGTGCCAGCAGTCAGGACAGGGTCGCTTTTCCGAGCCAGCCCCAGCATTTT. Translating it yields CASSQDRVAFPSQPQHF.

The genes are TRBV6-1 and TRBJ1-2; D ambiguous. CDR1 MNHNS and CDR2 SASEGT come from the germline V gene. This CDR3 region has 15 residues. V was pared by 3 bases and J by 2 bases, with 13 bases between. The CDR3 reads CASSESANENYGYTF. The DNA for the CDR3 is TGTGCCAGCAGTGAGTCAGCGAACGAGAACTATGGCTACACCTTC.

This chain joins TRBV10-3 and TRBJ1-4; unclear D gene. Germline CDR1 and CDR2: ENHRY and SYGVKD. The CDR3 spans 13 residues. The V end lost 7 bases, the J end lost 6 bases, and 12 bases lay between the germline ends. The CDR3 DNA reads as TGTGCCATCACGTCGGGATTAGATGAAAAACTGTTTTTT. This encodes CAITSGLDEKLFF.

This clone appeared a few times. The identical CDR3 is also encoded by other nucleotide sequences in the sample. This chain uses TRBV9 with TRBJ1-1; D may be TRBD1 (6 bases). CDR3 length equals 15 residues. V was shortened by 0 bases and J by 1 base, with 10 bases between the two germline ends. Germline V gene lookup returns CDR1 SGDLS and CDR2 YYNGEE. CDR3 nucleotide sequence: TGTGCCAGCAGCGTAGGTGGAGGGGGGAACACTGAAGCTTTCTTT. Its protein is CASSVGGGGNTEAFF.

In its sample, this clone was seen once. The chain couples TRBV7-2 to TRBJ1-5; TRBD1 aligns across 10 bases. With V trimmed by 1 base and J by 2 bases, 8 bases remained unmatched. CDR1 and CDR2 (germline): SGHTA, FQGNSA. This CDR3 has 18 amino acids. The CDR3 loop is CASSLDHGGTGGNQPQHF. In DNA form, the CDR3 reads TGTGCCAGCAGCTTAGATCATGGGGGGACAGGGGGCAATCAGCCCCAGCATTTT.

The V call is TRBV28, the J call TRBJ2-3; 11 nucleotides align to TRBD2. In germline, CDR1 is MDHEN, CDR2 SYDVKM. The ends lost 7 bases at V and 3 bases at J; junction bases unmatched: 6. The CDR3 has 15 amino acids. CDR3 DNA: TGTGCCAGCAAAATAGCGGGAGGGCCGACAGATACGCAGTATTTT. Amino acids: CASKIAGGPTDTQYF.

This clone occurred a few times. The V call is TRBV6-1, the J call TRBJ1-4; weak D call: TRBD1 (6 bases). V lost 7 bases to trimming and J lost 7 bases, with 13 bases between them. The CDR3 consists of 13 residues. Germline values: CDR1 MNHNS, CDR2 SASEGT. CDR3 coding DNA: TGTGCCAGCAACAGGGCGGAGGCTGAAAAACTGTTTTTT. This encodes CASNRAEAEKLFF.

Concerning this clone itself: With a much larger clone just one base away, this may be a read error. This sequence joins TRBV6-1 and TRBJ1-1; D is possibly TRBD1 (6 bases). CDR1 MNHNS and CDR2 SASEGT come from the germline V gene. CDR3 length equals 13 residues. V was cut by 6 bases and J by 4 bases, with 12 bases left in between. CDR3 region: CASSSQQGTEAFF. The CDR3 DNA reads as TGTGCCAGCAGCTCCCAACAGGGCACTGAAGCTTTCTTT.

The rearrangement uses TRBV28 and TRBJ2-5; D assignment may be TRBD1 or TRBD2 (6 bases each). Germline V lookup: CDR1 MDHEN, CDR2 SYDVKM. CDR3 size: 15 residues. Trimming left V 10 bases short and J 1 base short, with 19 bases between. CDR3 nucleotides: TGTGCCACCATACCCCCGAGGGGGGCCCAAGAGACCCAGTACTTC. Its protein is CATIPPRGAQETQYF.

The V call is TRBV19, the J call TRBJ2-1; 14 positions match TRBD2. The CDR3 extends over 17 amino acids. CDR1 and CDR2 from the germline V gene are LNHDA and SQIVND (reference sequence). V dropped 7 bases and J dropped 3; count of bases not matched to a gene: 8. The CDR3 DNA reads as TGTGCCAGTAAAGGGACTAGCGGGGGAGGGGGCTACAATGAGCAGTTCTTC. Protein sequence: CASKGTSGGGGYNEQFF.

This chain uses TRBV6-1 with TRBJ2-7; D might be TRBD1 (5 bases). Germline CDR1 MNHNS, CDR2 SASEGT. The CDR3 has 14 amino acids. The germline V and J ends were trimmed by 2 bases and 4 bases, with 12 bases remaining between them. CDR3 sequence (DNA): TGTGCCAGCAGTGAACAGGGCGGTTCGTACGAGCAGTACTTC. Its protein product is CASSEQGGSYEQYF.

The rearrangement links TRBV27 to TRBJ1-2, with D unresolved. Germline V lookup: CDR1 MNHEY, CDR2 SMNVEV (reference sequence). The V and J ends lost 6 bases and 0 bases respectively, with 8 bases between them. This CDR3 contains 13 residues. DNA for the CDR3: TGTGCCAGCAGAACAACTTCTAACTATGGCTACACCTTC. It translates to CASRTTSNYGYTF.

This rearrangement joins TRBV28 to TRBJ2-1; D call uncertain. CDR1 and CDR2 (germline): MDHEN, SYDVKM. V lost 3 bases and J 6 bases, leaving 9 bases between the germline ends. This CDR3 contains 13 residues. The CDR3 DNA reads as TGTGCCAGCAGTTTTTACAAACGCAATGAGCAGTTCTTC. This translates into CASSFYKRNEQFF. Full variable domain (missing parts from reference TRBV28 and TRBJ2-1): DVKVTQSSRYLVKRTGEKVFLECVQDMDHENMFWYRQDPGLGLRLIYFSYDVKMKEKGDIPEGYSVSREKKERFSLILESASTNQTSMYLCASSFYKRNEQFFGPGTRLTVL.

The CDR3 sequence is CASSWTLAGATDTQYF. The CDR3 nucleotides are TGCGCCAGCAGCTGGACACTAGCGGGAGCCACAGATACGCAGTATTTT. The J gene is TRBJ2-3, the V gene TRBV5-1, with 11 nucleotides matching TRBD2. Trimming took 3 bases from V and 2 from J; bases not matched to a gene: 5. CDR1 SGHRS and CDR2 YFSETQ come from the germline V gene. This CDR3 region has 16 residues.

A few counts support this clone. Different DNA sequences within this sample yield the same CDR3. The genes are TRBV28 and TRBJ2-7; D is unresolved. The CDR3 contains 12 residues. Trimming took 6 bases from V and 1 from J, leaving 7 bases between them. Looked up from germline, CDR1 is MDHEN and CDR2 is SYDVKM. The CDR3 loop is CASSLTSYEQYF. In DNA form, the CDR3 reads TGTGCCAGCAGCCTGACTTCCTACGAGCAGTACTTC.

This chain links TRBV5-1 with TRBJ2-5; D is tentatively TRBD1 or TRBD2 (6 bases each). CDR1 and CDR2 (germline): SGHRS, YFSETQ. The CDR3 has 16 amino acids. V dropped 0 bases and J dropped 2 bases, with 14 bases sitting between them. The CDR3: CASSLGGGLTQETQYF. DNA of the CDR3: TGCGCCAGCAGCTTGGGTGGGGGGCTGACTCAAGAGACCCAGTACTTC.

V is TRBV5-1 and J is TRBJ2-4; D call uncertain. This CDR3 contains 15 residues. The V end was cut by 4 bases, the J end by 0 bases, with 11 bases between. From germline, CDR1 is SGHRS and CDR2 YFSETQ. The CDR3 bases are TGCGCCAGCAGCCTCCAGCCCCTAGCCAAAAACATTCAGTACTTC. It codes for CASSLQPLAKNIQYF.

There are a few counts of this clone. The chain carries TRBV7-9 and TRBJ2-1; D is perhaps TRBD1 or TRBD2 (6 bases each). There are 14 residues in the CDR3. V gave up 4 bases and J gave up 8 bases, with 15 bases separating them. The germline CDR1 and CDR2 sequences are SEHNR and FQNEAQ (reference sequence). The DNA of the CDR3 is TGTGCCAGCAGCTCAACCCGGAGGGGGGATGAGCAGTTCTTC. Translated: CASSSTRRGDEQFF.

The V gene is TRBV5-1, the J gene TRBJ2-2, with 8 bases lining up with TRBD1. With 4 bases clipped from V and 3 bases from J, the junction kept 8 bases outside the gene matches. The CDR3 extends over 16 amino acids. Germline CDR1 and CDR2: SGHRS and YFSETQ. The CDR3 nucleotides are TGCGCCAGCAGCCTACCAGGGGGCGCAGACACCGGGGAGCTGTTTTTT. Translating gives CASSLPGGADTGELFF. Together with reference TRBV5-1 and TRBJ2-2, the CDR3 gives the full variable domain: KAGVTQTPRYLIKTRGQQVTLSCSPISGHRSVSWYQQTPGQGLQFLFEYFSETQRNKGNFPGRFSGRQFSNSRSEMNVSTLELGDSALYLCASSLPGGADTGELFFGEGSRLTVL.

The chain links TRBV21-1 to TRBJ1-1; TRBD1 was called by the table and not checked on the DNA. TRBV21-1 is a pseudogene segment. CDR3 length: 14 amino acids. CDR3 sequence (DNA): TGTGCCAGCAGCAAGACAGGGGGTCACACTGAAGCTTTCTTT. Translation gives CASSKTGGHTEAFF.

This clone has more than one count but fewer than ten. The CDR3 sequence: CASSIGTKNQPQHF. The CDR3 DNA follows: TGTGCCAGTAGTATAGGCACGAAAAATCAGCCCCAGCATTTT. The chain couples TRBV19 to TRBJ1-5; D ambiguous. The V and J ends lost 1 base and 4 bases respectively, with 8 bases between them. Germline CDR1 reads LNHDA; CDR2 reads SQIVND (reference sequence). CDR3 length equals 14 residues.

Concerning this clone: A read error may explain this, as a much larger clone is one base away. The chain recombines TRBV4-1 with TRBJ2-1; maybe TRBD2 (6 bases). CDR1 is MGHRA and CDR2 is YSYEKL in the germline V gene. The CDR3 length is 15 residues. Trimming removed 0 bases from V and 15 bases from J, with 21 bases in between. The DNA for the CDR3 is TGCGCCAGCAGCCAAGAGGGAGGATCGACTGGCCGTGGGTTCTTC. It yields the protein CASSQEGGSTGRGFF.

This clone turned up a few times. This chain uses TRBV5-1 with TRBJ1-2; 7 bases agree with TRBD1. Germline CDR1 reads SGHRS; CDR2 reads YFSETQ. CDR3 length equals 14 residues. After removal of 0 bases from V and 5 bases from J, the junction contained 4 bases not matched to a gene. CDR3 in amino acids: CASSLVGGIYGYTF. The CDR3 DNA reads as TGCGCCAGCAGCTTGGTAGGGGGCATATATGGCTACACCTTC.

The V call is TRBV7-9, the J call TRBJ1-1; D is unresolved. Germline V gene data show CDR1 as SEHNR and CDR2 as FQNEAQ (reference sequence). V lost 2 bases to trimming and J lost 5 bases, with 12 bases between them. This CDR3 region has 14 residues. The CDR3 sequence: CASSLMGSLTEAFF. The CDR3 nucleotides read TGTGCCAGCAGCTTAATGGGTAGTTTAACTGAAGCTTTCTTT.